Listed here are 7 T cell receptor beta chains from one sample, sequenced in a study of cytomegalovirus exposure and HLA in healthy donors (dated by TCRdb to 2015 to 2018). The library relied on the immunoSEQ multiplex PCR assay. For the multiplex PCR, a mixture combining 60 forward primers for TCR Vbeta segments and 13 reverse primers for TCR Jbeta segments was used. The table was pulled from immuneACCESS by TCRdb, which kept in-frame rearrangements only. Such tables lose some clones; where checked, under half of the loss comes from unresolved V genes, and the rest has no known cause. This sample lists 190,000 or so clones; more than 65% were detected once. The ten largest clones take up over 1.5% of the sample. Material for sequencing was PBMCs. All receptors come from a girl between 5 and 17 years old in good health and CMV-seropositive.

This chain uses TRBV11-2 with TRBJ1-1; no reliable D call. This CDR3 has 13 residues. The germline V and J ends were trimmed by 5 bases and 1 base, with 8 bases remaining between them. Germline V CDR1 and CDR2: SGHAT, FQNNGV. Written as DNA, the CDR3 is TGTGCCAGCAGCCCGACATCGAACACTGAAGCTTTCTTT. Protein product: CASSPTSNTEAFF.

V usage is TRBV4-3 and J usage is TRBJ2-1, with 9 bases identical to TRBD2. V gave up 0 bases and J gave up 10 bases; unmatched junction bases: 25. The CDR3 contains 21 residues. Looked up from germline, CDR1 is LGHNA and CDR2 is YSLEER. DNA for the CDR3: TGCGCCAGCAGCCAAGATGGGTCGGCTAGCGGGGCCTCCGCGAGGCGGTGGGAGCAGTTCTTC. Its translation is CASSQDGSASGASARRWEQFF.

This clone was recorded once. The chain has TRBV30 and TRBJ1-1; TRBD1 aligns across 10 bases. The CDR3 loop spans 15 amino acids. Trimming cost V 0 bases and J 4 bases; bases outside gene matches: 5. Germline V lookup: CDR1 GTSNPN, CDR2 SVGIG (reference sequence). The CDR3 reads CAWSVLGQGFTEAFF. CDR3 in DNA: TGTGCCTGGAGTGTACTGGGACAGGGGTTCACTGAAGCTTTCTTT.

The rearrangement joins TRBV6-1 to TRBJ1-4; D not certain. The CDR3 sequence is 15 residues long. V lost 1 base and J lost 7, with 13 bases in between. The V gene's germline CDR1 is MNHNS and CDR2 SASEGT. Here the CDR3 DNA reads TGTGCCAGCAGTGAAGATCGGGGTATTCGTGAAAAACTGTTTTTT. It is translated as CASSEDRGIREKLFF.

This clone was seen only a few times. This chain joins TRBV2 and TRBJ2-1; 11 positions match TRBD2. The CDR3 length is 14 residues. Trimming cost V 8 bases and J 4 bases; bases outside gene matches: 4. Germline loops: CDR1 SNHLY, CDR2 FYNNEI. The CDR3: CASVGLAGYNEQFF. For the CDR3, the DNA is TGTGCCAGCGTTGGACTAGCGGGTTACAATGAGCAGTTCTTC.

The chain combines TRBV7-2 with TRBJ1-2; D remains unclear. Per germline, CDR1 SGHTA and CDR2 FQGNSA. The CDR3 is made up of 15 amino acids. V dropped 0 bases and J dropped 6 bases, with 14 bases sitting between them. The DNA of the CDR3 is TGTGCCAGCAGCTTAGCGCCGGAGAAATCGCATGGCTACACCTTC. As protein: CASSLAPEKSHGYTF.

The genes are TRBV9 and TRBJ2-1, with TRBD2 identical over 8 bases. The CDR3 is 15 residues long. Germline loops: CDR1 SGDLS, CDR2 YYNGEE. V lost 4 bases and J lost 0; bases outside the gene matches: 3. CDR3 amino acids: CASSRGGSSYNEQFF. The CDR3 DNA reads TGTGCCAGCAGCCGCGGGGGGAGCTCCTACAATGAGCAGTTCTTC.